These 25 T cell receptor beta chains originate from one sample sequenced in a study of control samples from healthy donors and cancer patients. Generated by immunoSEQ multiplex PCR, the TCRdb table keeps only in-frame clones and is missing some. The sample yields about 42,000 clones, less than 90% seen once. Specimen: blood. These receptor sequences come from a man aged 55 to 69 in good health.

The V gene is TRBV19, the J gene TRBJ1-5; D is perhaps TRBD1 (5 bases). Germline assignment: CDR1 LNHDA and CDR2 SQIVND (reference sequence). The V end lost 5 bases, the J end lost 5 bases, and 13 bases lay between the germline ends. The CDR3 is 14 residues long. CDR3 nucleotides: TGTGCCAGTAGTGACAGCCTAGGGGATCAGCCCCAGCATTTT. It translates to CASSDSLGDQPQHF.

The rearrangement links TRBV7-9 to TRBJ2-3, with D possibly TRBD2 on 6 matching bases. In germline, CDR1 is SEHNR, CDR2 FQNEAQ (reference sequence). CDR3 size: 15 residues. Deletions cut 3 bases from V and 1 base from J, with 11 bases between. The CDR3 sequence: CASSLAGSGTDTQYF. The DNA for the CDR3 is TGTGCCAGCAGCTTGGCGGGGTCAGGCACAGATACGCAGTATTTT.

The chain links TRBV24-1 to TRBJ2-7, with no clear D. Germline CDR1 is KGHDR and CDR2 is SFDVKD. Trimming shortened V by 9 bases and J by 4 bases, and 12 bases separated the two germline ends. This CDR3 is built from 12 residues. CDR3 DNA sequence: TGTGCCACCCCCCAGCCCGAGTACGAGCAGTACTTC. Its translation: CATPQPEYEQYF.

CDR3 region: CASSSEGAGANVLTF. The CDR3 DNA reads TGCGCCAGCAGCTCGGAGGGGGCTGGGGCCAACGTCCTGACTTTC. J is TRBJ2-6 and V is TRBV5-1; perhaps D is TRBD1 or TRBD2 (6 bases each). Germline-derived CDR1 and CDR2 are SGHRS and YFSETQ. The CDR3 runs 15 residues. V was shortened by 3 bases and J by 2 bases, with 9 bases between the two germline ends.

This clone came up once. V and J are TRBV2 and TRBJ1-1; a weak D match, TRBD1 (5 bases). The CDR3 spans 20 residues. Deletions cut 3 bases from V and 0 bases from J, with 26 bases between. In germline, CDR1 is SNHLY, CDR2 FYNNEI. The CDR3 region is CASSDPYARQGNLMNTEAFF. The CDR3 region has the DNA TGTGCCAGCAGTGATCCCTACGCCCGGCAGGGCAACCTCATGAACACTGAAGCTTTCTTT.

CDR3: CAIRGALNEKLFF. The CDR3 bases are TGTGCCATCAGGGGGGCCCTTAATGAAAAACTGTTTTTT. The V call is TRBV10-3, the J call TRBJ1-4; weak D call: TRBD1 (6 bases). Germline V gene sequence: CDR1 ENHRY, CDR2 SYGVKD. CDR3 length equals 13 residues. Deletions cut 6 bases from V and 4 bases from J, with 9 bases between.

V is TRBV12-3 or TRBV12-4 and J is TRBJ2-5; D gene unclear. Trimming left V 7 bases short and J 7 bases short, with 10 bases between. This CDR3 is 11 amino acids long. In nucleotides, the CDR3 is TGTGCCAGCACAGGCGGACGGACCCAGTACTTC. Amino acid sequence: CASTGGRTQYF.

This sequence joins TRBV7-2 and TRBJ1-1; D unclear. This CDR3 region has 13 residues. V lost 3 bases, J lost 0 bases, and 5 bases lay in between. CDR1 is SGHTA, CDR2 FQGNSA, per germline. This CDR3 is CASSFEMNTEAFF. CDR3 bases: TGTGCCAGCAGCTTTGAGATGAACACTGAAGCTTTCTTT.

This chain connects TRBV24-1 to TRBJ1-2; 8 nucleotides align to TRBD1. The CDR3 is made up of 14 amino acids. The germline V gene has CDR1 KGHDR and CDR2 SFDVKD. The J segment lost 2 bases and the V segment lost 2 bases, leaving 0 bases of the junction unmatched. The DNA for the CDR3 is TGTGCCACCAGTGATTGGACAGGGAACTATGGCTACACCTTC. This codes for CATSDWTGNYGYTF.

The chain has TRBV21-1 and TRBJ2-7; TRBD1 is the table's D call and was not checked against the DNA. TRBV21-1 is an annotated pseudogene. The CDR3 contains 15 residues. As DNA, the CDR3 is TGTGCCAGCAGCAAAGAGAGGGGGCGGAGGTACGAGCAGTACTTC. Encoded protein: CASSKERGRRYEQYF.

V is TRBV7-2 and J is TRBJ1-5; 12 bases are shared with TRBD1. The CDR3 length is 14 residues. Per the germline V gene, CDR1 is SGHTA and CDR2 is FQGNSA. V gave up 4 bases and J gave up 10 bases; unmatched junction bases: 5. CDR3 DNA: TGTGCCAGCAGCTCCGGGACAGGGGGCGCCCCCCAGCATTTT. Translation: CASSSGTGGAPQHF.

This chain connects TRBV28 to TRBJ2-7; D may be TRBD1 or TRBD2 (5 bases each). The V gene's germline CDR1 is MDHEN and CDR2 SYDVKM. V was cut by 6 bases and J by 6 bases, with 15 bases left in between. The CDR3 extends over 13 amino acids. The CDR3 region is CASRGTVASEQYF. CDR3 DNA sequence: TGTGCCAGCAGGGGGACGGTGGCTAGCGAGCAGTACTTC.

The chain has TRBV11-3 and TRBJ2-5, with a weak D call TRBD1 (6 bases). Germline values: CDR1 SGHNT, CDR2 YENEEA. CDR3 size: 12 residues. V was shortened by 3 bases and J by 9 bases, with 11 bases between the two germline ends. The CDR3 bases are TGTGCCAGCAGCTTGACTCAGGGGCCCCAGTACTTC. It codes for CASSLTQGPQYF.

The chain links TRBV18 to TRBJ2-1; D is unresolved. Trimming removed 3 bases at V and 8 bases at J, with 11 bases between. Germline V CDR1 and CDR2: KGHSH, LQKENI. The CDR3 has 13 amino acids. The CDR3 is CASSPTARDEQFF. The CDR3 DNA reads as TGTGCCAGCTCACCGACCGCGAGAGATGAGCAGTTCTTC. Variable domain in full (rest from reference TRBV18 and TRBJ2-1): NAGVMQNPRHLVRRRGQEARLRCSPMKGHSHVYWYRQLPEEGLKFMVYLQKENIIDESGMPKERFSAEFPKEGPSILRIQQVVRGDSAAYFCASSPTARDEQFFGPGTRLTVL.

This clone appeared once. V is TRBV7-6 and J is TRBJ1-2, with D possibly matching TRBD1 (5 bases). Germline values: CDR1 SGHVS, CDR2 FNYEAQ. This CDR3 has 16 amino acids. V dropped 4 bases and J dropped 7 bases, with 22 bases sitting between them. CDR3 nucleotide sequence: TGTGCCAGCAGCTCGGGGACGGTCCTATATTCAAGTGGCTACACCTTC. Translation: CASSSGTVLYSSGYTF.

The rearrangement uses TRBV29-1 and TRBJ2-2; D gene unclear. V lost 3 bases and J lost 1, with 6 bases in between. The CDR3 has 13 residues. Per the germline V gene, CDR1 is SQVTM and CDR2 is ANQGSEA. In DNA, the CDR3 is TGCAGCGTTGACTTGGGGAACACCGGGGAGCTGTTTTTT. It encodes CSVDLGNTGELFF.

This clone was seen a few times. V gene TRBV7-2 combines with J gene TRBJ2-5; TRBD2 agrees at 7 bases. The germline V gene has CDR1 SGHTA and CDR2 FQGNSA. V lost 1 base, J lost 4 bases, and 15 bases stayed unmatched. CDR3 size: 18 residues. The CDR3 DNA sequence: TGTGCCAGCAGCTTAGTCCTGTCCGGGGGAGGGGCGGGAGAGACCCAGTACTTC. Translation: CASSLVLSGGGAGETQYF.

This rearrangement joins TRBV13 to TRBJ2-3; D is ambiguous. The CDR3 consists of 14 residues. Trimming left V 0 bases short and J 0 bases short, with 4 bases between. Germline CDR1 reads PRHDT; CDR2 reads FYEKMQ (reference sequence). The CDR3 region has the DNA TGTGCCAGCAGCTTAGGTGCTAGCACAGATACGCAGTATTTT. Protein product: CASSLGASTDTQYF.

The CDR3 sequence: CASSQGGGYTF. The DNA for the CDR3 is TGTGCCAGCAGCCAAGGCGGTGGCTACACCTTC. V gene TRBV6-2 or TRBV6-3 combines with J gene TRBJ1-2; D unresolved. Germline assignment: CDR1 MNHEY and CDR2 SVGEGT. The CDR3 is 11 residues long. V was shortened by 6 bases and J by 7 bases, with 9 bases between the two germline ends.

This clone was observed a few times. The rearrangement uses TRBV23-1 and TRBJ2-7; D not certain. TRBV23-1 is identified as an open reading frame with a role that is uncertain. Trimming cost V 3 bases and J 2 bases, with 17 bases left between them. The CDR3 is 16 amino acids. For the CDR3, the DNA is TGCGCCAGCAGTCACCCGACCAAGGACCGGGCCTACGAGCAGTACTTC. This encodes CASSHPTKDRAYEQYF.

In DNA form, the CDR3 reads TGTGCCACCAGCTTTGAGGTAGCGGGAGGGGGGACCCAGTACTTC. This gives the protein CATSFEVAGGGTQYF. The chain carries TRBV15 and TRBJ2-5; 11 bases fit TRBD2. Per the germline V gene, CDR1 is LNHNV and CDR2 is YYDKDF (reference sequence). V lost 5 bases and J lost 7; bases outside the gene matches: 9. The CDR3 is 15 amino acids.

The chain employs TRBV11-3 and TRBJ1-1, with a weak D call TRBD1 (5 bases). V gave up 3 bases and J gave up 0 bases, with 14 bases separating them. This CDR3 has 16 residues. Germline CDR1 SGHNT, CDR2 YENEEA. The chain's CDR3 is CASSFGGGRMNTEAFF. The CDR3 DNA sequence: TGTGCCAGCAGCTTTGGGGGGGGTAGAATGAACACTGAAGCTTTCTTT.

The chain employs TRBV24-1 and TRBJ2-3; 15 bases agree with TRBD2. The CDR3 length is 20 residues. Germline V gene lookup returns CDR1 KGHDR and CDR2 SFDVKD. V gave up 3 bases and J gave up 7 bases; unmatched junction bases: 16. CDR3 sequence: CATSDIPGTSGGSQGHTQYF. The CDR3 nucleotides read TGTGCCACCAGTGATATTCCCGGGACTAGCGGGGGGTCTCAGGGACATACGCAGTATTTT.

The genes are TRBV5-1 and TRBJ1-1; 7 nucleotides match TRBD1. J lost 7 bases, V lost 0 bases, and 9 bases had no gene match. Per the germline V gene, CDR1 is SGHRS and CDR2 is YFSETQ. The CDR3 covers 15 residues. The CDR3 coding sequence is TGCGCCAGCAGCTTGGAGGGGACAGAGATTTATGAAGCTTTCTTT. Encoded protein: CASSLEGTEIYEAFF.

The chain is built from TRBV2 and TRBJ2-7; 8 bases agree with TRBD1. Germline CDR1 is SNHLY and CDR2 is FYNNEI. Unmatched junction bases numbered 10, after V lost 2 bases and J lost 4 bases. The CDR3 runs to 16 residues. In DNA form, the CDR3 reads TGTGCCAGCAGTGAACGCCAGGGGGCGAGAGTATACGAGCAGTACTTC. As protein: CASSERQGARVYEQYF. The full variable domain, with the rest looked up from reference TRBV2 and TRBJ2-7, is EPEVTQTPSHQVTQMGQEVILRCVPISNHLYFYWYRQILGQKVEFLVSFYNNEISEKSEIFDDQFSVERPDGSNFTLKIRSTKLEDSAMYFCASSERQGARVYEQYFGPGTRLTVT.